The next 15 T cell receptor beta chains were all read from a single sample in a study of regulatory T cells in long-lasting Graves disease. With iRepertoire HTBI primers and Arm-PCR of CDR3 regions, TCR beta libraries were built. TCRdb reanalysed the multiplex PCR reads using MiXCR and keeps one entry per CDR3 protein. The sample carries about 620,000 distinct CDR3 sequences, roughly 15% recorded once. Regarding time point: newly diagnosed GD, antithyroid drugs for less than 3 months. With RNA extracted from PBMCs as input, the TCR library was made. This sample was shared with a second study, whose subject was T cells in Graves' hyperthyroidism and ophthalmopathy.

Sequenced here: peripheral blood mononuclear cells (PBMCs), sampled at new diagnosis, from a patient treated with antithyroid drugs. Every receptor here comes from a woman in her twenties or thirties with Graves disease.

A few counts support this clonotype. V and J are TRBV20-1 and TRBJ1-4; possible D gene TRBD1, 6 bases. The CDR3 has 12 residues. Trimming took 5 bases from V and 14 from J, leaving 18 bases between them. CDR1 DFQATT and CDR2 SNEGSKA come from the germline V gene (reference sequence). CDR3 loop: CSAAPPSGGLFF. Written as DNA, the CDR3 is TGCAGTGCTGCTCCCCCGTCGGGGGGCCTGTTTTTT.

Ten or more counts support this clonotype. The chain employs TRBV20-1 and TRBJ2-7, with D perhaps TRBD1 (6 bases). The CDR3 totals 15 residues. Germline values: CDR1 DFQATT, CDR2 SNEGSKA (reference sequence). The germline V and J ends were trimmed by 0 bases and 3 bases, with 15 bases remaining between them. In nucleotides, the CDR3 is TGCAGTGCTAGAGATCTACAGGGTAGGATCTACGAGCAGTACTTC. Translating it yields CSARDLQGRIYEQYF.

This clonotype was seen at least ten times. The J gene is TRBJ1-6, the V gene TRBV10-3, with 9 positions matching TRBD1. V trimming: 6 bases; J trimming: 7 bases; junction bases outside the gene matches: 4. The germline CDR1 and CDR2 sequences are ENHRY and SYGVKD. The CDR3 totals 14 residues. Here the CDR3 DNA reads TGTGCCATCAGGGGGACAGGGCGGAATTCACCCCTCCACTTT. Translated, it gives CAIRGTGRNSPLHF.

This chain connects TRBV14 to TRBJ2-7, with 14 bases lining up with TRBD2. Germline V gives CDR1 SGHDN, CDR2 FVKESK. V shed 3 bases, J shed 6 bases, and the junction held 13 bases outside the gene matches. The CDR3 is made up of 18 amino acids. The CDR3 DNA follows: TGTGCCAGCAGCCATGGGACTAGCGGGAGTGTCTTGTGGGGCGAGCAGTACTTC. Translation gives CASSHGTSGSVLWGEQYF.

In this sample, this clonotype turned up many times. CDR3: CASSLSRDVNEQFF. The CDR3 DNA is TGCGCCAGCAGCTTGAGCCGGGACGTCAATGAGCAGTTCTTC. The rearrangement uses TRBV5-1 and TRBJ2-1; D might be TRBD1 or TRBD2, each matching 5 bases. Germline CDR1 SGHRS, CDR2 YFSETQ. Trimming removed 1 base at V and 6 bases at J, with 11 bases between. The CDR3 spans 14 residues.

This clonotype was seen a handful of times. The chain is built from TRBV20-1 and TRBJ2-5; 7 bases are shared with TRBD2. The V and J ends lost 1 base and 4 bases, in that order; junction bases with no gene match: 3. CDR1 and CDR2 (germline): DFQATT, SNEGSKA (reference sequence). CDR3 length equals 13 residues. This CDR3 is CSARGGGRETQYF. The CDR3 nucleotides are TGCAGTGCTAGAGGGGGAGGGAGAGAGACCCAGTACTTC.

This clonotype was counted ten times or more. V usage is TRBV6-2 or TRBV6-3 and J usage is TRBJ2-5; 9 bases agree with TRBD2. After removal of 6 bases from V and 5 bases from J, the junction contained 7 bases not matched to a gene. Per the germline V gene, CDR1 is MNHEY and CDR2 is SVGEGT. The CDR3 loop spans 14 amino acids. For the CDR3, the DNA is TGTGCCAGCAGCTCCGGGACTAGCTCGGAGACCCAGTACTTC. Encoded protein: CASSSGTSSETQYF.

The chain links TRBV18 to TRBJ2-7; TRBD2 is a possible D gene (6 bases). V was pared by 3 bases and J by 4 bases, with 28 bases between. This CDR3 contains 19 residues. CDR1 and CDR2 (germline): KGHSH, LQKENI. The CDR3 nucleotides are TGTGCCAGCTCACCTCTTCCGGGAATAACTCGACTAGAGGAGTACGAGCAGTACTTC. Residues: CASSPLPGITRLEEYEQYF.

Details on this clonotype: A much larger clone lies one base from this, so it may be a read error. The chain's CDR3 is CSAREAGPRGLFF. For the CDR3, the DNA is TGCAGTGCTAGGGAGGCAGGCCCAAGGGGACTGTTTTTT. The rearrangement links TRBV20-1 to TRBJ1-4; D possibly corresponds to TRBD1 (5 bases). CDR1 is DFQATT, CDR2 SNEGSKA, per germline (reference sequence). Between the trimmed V and J ends, which lost 3 bases and 13 bases, there was a span of 18 bases. The CDR3 is made up of 13 amino acids.

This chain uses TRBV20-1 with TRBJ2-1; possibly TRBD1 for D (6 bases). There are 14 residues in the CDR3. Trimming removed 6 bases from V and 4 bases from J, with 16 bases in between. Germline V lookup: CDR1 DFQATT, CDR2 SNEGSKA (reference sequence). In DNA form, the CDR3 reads TGCAGTGCCAGACCCGGGACATCATACAATGAGCAGTTCTTC. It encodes CSARPGTSYNEQFF.

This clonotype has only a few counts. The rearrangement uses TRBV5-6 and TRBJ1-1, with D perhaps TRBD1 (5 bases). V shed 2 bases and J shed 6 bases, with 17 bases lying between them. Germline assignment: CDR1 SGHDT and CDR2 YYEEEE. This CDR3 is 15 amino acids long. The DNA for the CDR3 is TGTGCCAGCAGCTTACTATCCGCTCCGGGGGCTGAAGCTTTCTTT. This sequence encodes CASSLLSAPGAEAFF.

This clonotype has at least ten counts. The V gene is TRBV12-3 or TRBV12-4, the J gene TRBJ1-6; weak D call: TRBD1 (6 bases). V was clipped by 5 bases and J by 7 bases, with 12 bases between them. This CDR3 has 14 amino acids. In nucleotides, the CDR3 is TGTGCCAGCAGTACCACAGGGAACAATTCACCCCTCCACTTT. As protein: CASSTTGNNSPLHF.

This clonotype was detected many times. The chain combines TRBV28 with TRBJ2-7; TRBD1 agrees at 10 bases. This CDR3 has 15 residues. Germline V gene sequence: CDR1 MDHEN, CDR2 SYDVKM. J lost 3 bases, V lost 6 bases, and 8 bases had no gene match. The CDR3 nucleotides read TGTGCCAGCAGGGAACCGGGACAGGGGCACTACGAGCAGTACTTC. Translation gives CASREPGQGHYEQYF.

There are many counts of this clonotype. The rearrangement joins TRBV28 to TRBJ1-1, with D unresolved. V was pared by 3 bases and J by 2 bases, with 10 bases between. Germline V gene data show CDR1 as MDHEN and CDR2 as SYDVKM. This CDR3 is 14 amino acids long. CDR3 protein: CASSLNGRNTEAFF. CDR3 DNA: TGTGCCAGCAGTTTGAACGGGAGAAACACTGAAGCTTTCTTT. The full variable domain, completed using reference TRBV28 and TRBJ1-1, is DVKVTQSSRYLVKRTGEKVFLECVQDMDHENMFWYRQDPGLGLRLIYFSYDVKMKEKGDIPEGYSVSREKKERFSLILESASTNQTSMYLCASSLNGRNTEAFFGQGTRLTVV.

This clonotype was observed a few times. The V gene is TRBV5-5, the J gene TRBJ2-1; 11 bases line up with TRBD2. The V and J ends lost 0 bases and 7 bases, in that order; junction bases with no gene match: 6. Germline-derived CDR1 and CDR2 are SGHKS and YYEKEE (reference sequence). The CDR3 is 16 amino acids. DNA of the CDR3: TGTGCCAGCAGCTTGGCAGGGACTAGCGGAAGTAATGAGCAGTTCTTC. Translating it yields CASSLAGTSGSNEQFF. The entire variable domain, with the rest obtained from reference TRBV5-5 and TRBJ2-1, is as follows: DAGVTQSPTHLIKTRGQQVTLRCSPISGHKSVSWYQQVLGQGPQFIFQYYEKEERGRGNFPDRFSARQFPNYSSELNVNALLLGDSALYLCASSLAGTSGSNEQFFGPGTRLTVL.